This section outlines one T cell receptor (beta chain) sequence together with its context. As yet, its antigen is unknown. The entry originates in a study of response to subunit inactivated influenza vaccine. Regarding the study as a whole: The authors put forward the suggestion that each seasonal influenza vaccination may bring in only a limited number of new T cells.

CDR3 length: 15 amino acids. Germline CDR1 reads SGHRS; CDR2 reads YFSETQ. Trimming left V 5 bases short and J 7 bases short, with 16 bases between. MiXCR, applied by TCRdb to the RT-PCR reads, yields one record per CDR3 protein. The data contain a few hundred thousand distinct CDR3 sequences, about 20% of them singletons. The origin of this receptor is a man aged 45 to 70 who received an inactivated influenza vaccine. The rearrangement joins TRBV5-1 to TRBJ1-6, with D possibly matching TRBD1 (6 bases). Sequences were derived from PBMCs from blood, sampled around 22 months after vaccination. CDR3: CASRPGQIGNSPLHF. Here the CDR3 DNA reads TGCGCCAGCAGGCCGGGACAAATAGGGAATTCACCCCTCCACTTT.